This T cell receptor beta chain was profiled in a study of PD-1 blockade in classical Hodgkin lymphoma. Overall study results and limits: The causes of the repertoire differences, possibly disease activity or prior therapy, remain undefined. Patients starting nivolumab less than 1 year after ASCT had lower diversity and were excluded from later analyses. With CD4+ cells, TCR diversity rose significantly by C4D1, but not with CD8+ cells.

CDR3 length: 13 amino acids. V lost 8 bases and J 1 base, leaving 11 bases between the germline ends. In germline, CDR1 is ENHRY, CDR2 SYGVKD. On this clone: The antigen remains undetermined.

Each and every patient relapsed after autologous stem cell transplantation, and patients got differing brentuximab vedotin exposure. Thawed PBMCs were subjected to magnetic negative selection, which yielded isolated CD8+ T cells. Clones were read by immunoSEQ multiplex PCR, and TCRdb kept only the in-frame ones, dropping some. The sample records approximately 11,000 clones, 80% to 85% being singletons. The genes are TRBV10-3 and TRBJ1-2; unclear D gene. Material: CD8+ T cells from blood, obtained at baseline. This sequence was found in a human donor with classical Hodgkin lymphoma. The CDR3 is CAIRPGDNYGYTF. CDR3 nucleotides: TGTGCCATCCGTCCGGGCGATAACTATGGCTACACCTTC.